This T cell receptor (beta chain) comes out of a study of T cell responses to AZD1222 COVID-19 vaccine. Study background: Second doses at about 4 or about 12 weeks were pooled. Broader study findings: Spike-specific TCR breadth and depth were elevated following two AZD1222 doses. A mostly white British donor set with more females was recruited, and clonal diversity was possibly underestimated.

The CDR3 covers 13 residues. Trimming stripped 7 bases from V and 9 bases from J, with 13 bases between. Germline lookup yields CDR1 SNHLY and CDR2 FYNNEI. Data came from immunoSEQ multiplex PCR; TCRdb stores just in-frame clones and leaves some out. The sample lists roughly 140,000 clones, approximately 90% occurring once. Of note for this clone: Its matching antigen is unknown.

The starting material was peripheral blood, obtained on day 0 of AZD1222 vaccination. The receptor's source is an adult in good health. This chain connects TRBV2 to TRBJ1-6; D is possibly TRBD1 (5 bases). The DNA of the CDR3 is TGTGCCAGCATGACAGTTTTAGGTTCACCCCTCCACTTT. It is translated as CASMTVLGSPLHF.